This entry concerns a single T cell receptor (beta chain). What antigen it recognizes has not been identified. One base away there is no much larger clone; base qualities are not given. The source of the sample is a study of cytomegalovirus exposure and HLA in healthy donors (dated by TCRdb to 2015 to 2018). Notes on the research overall: A later analysis indicated that the 90 to 150 validation repertoires were generated on the platform also employed for the approximately 670 repertoires of the first cohort. The study aimed to test whether signatures of past pathogen exposure could be identified by cataloging public T cell receptors. In addition to the first cohort of 666 subjects, a separate validation cohort of 130 or so different subjects was used. The study combined high-throughput TCR immunosequencing, statistical association of individual TCRs with disease status, and machine learning to predict cytomegalovirus infection status.

Donors formed part of the validation cohort, which comprised 120 subjects and was distinct from the first cohort of 666 subjects. Its CDR3 holds 14 amino acids, cysteine through phenylalanine. Only the CDR3 part of the read is kept: 42 bases, read in frame from the first base. According to the germline V gene, CDR1 reads SGDLS and CDR2 reads YYNGEE. V sheds 6 bases and J sheds 0 bases, leaving 11 bases between their ends. Libraries were built with the immunoSEQ multiplex PCR assay. In the source study's methods: A statistical classification framework was built to diagnose cytomegalovirus status from the catalog of TCR beta chain sequences. Here the immuneACCESS table is served through TCRdb, limited to in-frame sequences with V and J called. Missing clones are a known gap in these copies; in checked studies unresolved V genes cover under half, and the rest lacks a known reason. From that table come the V and J calls and clone size; the DNA was used to work out D and trimming. The sample contains roughly 140,000 clones, roughly 90% of them found a single time. About 0.64% of the sample goes to the ten largest clones.

What the work shows at the level of the full study, not this receptor alone: The study listed approximately 150 TCR beta chains as associated with cytomegalovirus. In vitro tests confirmed that a few of the cytomegalovirus-associated TCR beta chains recognize cytomegalovirus antigens. Across donors, most TCR sequences were observed very rarely, whereas some public TCRs were present in many individuals. Of the cluster scores, 85% to 95% were above 0 in a later analysis, which found that TCRs clustered in the first cohort also tended to co-occur in the 95 to 150 validation repertoires. The validation cohort had no HLA typing available for a later analysis, so co-occurrence within that cohort was assessed over all 110 or so repertoires. According to the authors, the approach could potentially be generalized to other disease states and immunological phenotypes. In both the original and validation cohorts, the classifier was reported to diagnose cytomegalovirus status with high specificity and sensitivity.

Sequenced material: PBMCs. The chain is assembled from TRBV9 and TRBJ2-3; TRBD2 is possibly the D segment (6 matching bases). This TCR was sampled from a man younger than 35 in good health and CMV-seronegative. The encoded CDR3 is CASTSALSTDTQYF. The bases read TGTGCCAGCACTAGCGCCCTTAGCACAGATACGCAGTATTTT.